The subject of this entry is one T cell receptor (beta chain). Using immunoSEQ multiplex PCR, the repertoire was profiled, and TCRdb retains in-frame clones only, with some absent. The sample contains about 160,000 clones, 90% to 95% of which appear only once. The ends were cut back, 4 bases at V and 4 bases at J, with 11 bases in the middle. This CDR3 comprises 15 residues. The germline V gene has CDR1 LGHDT and CDR2 YNNKEL (reference sequence). The data are from a study of blood T cell repertoires in COVID-19. The sample was peripheral blood. The rearrangement joins TRBV3-1 (or the pseudogene TRBV3-2) to TRBJ1-6, with D unresolved. This TCR was recovered from a woman aged 50 to 60 with acute or convalescent COVID-19. The CDR3 spells CASSPTGLYNSPLHF. The DNA of the CDR3 is TGTGCCAGCAGCCCGACTGGACTGTATAATTCACCCCTCCACTTT.